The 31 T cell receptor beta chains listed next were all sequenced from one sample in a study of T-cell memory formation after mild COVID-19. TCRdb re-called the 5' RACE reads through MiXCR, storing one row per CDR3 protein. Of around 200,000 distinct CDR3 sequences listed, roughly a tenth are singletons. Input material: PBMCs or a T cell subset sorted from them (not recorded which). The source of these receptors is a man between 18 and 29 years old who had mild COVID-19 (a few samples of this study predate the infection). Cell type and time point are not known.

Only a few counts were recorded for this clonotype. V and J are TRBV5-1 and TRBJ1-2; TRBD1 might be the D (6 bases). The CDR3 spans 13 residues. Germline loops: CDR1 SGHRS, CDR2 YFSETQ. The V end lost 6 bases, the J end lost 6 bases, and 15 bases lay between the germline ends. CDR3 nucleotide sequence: TGCGCCAGCACTCCGTCGGGGGGCGATGGCTACACCTTC. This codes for CASTPSGGDGYTF.

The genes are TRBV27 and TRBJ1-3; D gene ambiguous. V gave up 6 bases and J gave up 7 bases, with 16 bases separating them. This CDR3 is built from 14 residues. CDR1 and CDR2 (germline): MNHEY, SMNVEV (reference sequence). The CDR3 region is CASSPDRHGNTIYF. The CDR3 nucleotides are TGTGCCAGCAGCCCGGACCGCCATGGGAACACCATATATTTT.

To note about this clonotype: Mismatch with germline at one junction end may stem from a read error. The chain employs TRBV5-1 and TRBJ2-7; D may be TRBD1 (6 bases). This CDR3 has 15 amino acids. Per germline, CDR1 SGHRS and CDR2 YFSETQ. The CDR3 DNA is TGCGCCAGCAGCAAGGACAGTCAAACTTCCTACGATCAGTACTTC. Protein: CASSKDSQTSYDQYF.

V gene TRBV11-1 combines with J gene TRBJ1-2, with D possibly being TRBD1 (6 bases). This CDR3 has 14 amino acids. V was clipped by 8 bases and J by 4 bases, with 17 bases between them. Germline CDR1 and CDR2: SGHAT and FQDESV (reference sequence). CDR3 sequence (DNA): TGTGCCAGCCGCGAGGCAGGGGCCCTCTATGGCTACACCTTC. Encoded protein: CASREAGALYGYTF.

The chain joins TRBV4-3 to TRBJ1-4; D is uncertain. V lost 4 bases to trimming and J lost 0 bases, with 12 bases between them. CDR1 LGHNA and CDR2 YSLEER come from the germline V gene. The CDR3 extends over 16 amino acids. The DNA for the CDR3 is TGCGCCAGCAGCCCTAGACCCGGAGCAACTAATGAAAAACTGTTTTTT. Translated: CASSPRPGATNEKLFF.

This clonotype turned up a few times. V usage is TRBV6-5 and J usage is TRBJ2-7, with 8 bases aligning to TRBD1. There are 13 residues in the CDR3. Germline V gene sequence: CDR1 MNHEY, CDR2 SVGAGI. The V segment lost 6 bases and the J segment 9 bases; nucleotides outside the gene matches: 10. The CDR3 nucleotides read TGTGCCAGCAGGCAGGGACAGGTCTCGGGGCAGTACTTC. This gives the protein CASRQGQVSGQYF.

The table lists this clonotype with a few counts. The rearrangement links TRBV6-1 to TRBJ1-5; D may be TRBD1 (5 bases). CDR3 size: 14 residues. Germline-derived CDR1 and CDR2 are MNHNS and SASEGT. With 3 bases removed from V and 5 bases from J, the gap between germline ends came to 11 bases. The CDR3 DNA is TGTGCCAGCAGTGAGGGGGTGGGGGATCAGCCCCAGCATTTT. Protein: CASSEGVGDQPQHF.

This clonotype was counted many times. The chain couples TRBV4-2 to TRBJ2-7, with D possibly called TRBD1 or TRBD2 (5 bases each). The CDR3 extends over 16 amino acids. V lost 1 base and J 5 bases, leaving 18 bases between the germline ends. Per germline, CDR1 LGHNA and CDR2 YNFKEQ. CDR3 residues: CASSQGPGTSGNEQYF. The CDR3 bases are TGTGCCAGCAGCCAAGGCCCAGGGACCTCCGGCAACGAGCAGTACTTC.

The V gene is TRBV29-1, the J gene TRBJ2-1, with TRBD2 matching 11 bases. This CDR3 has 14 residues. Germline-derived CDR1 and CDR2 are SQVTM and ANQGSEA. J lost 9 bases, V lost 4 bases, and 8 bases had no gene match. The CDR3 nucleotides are TGCAGCGTTGTCGTAAGACTAGCGGGGCGTGAGCAGTTCTTC. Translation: CSVVVRLAGREQFF.

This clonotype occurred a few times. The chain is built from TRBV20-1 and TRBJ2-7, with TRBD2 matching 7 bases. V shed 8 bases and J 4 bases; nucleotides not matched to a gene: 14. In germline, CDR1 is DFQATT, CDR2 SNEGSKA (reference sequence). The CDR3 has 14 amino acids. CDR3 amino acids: CSTPGPGGFYEQYF. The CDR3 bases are TGCAGTACCCCGGGCCCGGGGGGTTTTTACGAGCAGTACTTC.

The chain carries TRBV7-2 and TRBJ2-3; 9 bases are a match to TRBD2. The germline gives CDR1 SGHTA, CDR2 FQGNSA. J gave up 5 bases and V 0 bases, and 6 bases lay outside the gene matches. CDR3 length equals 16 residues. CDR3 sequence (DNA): TGTGCCAGCAGCTTAGCGCCCAGCGGGGGGAGAGATACGCAGTATTTT. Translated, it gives CASSLAPSGGRDTQYF. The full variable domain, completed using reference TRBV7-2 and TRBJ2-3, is GAGVSQSPSNKVTEKGKDVELRCDPISGHTALYWYRQSLGQGLEFLIYFQGNSAPDKSGLPSDRFSAERTGGSVSTLTIQRTQQEDSAVYLCASSLAPSGGRDTQYFGPGTRLTVL.

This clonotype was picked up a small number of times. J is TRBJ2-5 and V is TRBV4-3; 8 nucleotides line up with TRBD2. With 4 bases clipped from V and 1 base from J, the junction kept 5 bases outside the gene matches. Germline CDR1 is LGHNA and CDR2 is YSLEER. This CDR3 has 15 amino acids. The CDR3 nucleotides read TGCGCCAGCAGCCCCAAGCGGGGGATCCAAGAGACCCAGTACTTC. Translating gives CASSPKRGIQETQYF.

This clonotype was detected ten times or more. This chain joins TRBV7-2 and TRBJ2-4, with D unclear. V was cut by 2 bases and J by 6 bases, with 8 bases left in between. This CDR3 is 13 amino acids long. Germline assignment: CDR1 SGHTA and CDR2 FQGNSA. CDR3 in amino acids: CASSLKTTNIQYF. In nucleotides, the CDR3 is TGTGCCAGCAGCTTAAAAACTACAAACATTCAGTACTTC. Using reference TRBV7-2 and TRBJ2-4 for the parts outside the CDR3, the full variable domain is GAGVSQSPSNKVTEKGKDVELRCDPISGHTALYWYRQSLGQGLEFLIYFQGNSAPDKSGLPSDRFSAERTGGSVSTLTIQRTQQEDSAVYLCASSLKTTNIQYFGAGTRLSVL.

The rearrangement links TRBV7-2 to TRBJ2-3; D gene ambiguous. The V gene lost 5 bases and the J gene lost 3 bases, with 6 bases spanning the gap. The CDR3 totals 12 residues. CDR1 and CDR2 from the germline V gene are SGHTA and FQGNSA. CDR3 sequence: CASSDYTDTQYF. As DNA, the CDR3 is TGTGCCAGCAGCGATTATACAGATACGCAGTATTTT.

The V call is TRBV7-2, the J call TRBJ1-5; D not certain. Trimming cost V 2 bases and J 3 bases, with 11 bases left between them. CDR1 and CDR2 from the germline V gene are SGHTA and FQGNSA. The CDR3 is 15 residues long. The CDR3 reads CASSLTPGPNQPQHF. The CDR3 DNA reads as TGTGCCAGCAGCTTAACCCCAGGCCCCAATCAGCCCCAGCATTTT.

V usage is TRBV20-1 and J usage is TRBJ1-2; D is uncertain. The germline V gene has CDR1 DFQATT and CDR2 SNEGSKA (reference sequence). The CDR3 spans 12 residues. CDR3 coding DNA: TGCGGCGCGCTGCGGCAGTACTATGGCTACACCTTC. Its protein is CGALRQYYGYTF.

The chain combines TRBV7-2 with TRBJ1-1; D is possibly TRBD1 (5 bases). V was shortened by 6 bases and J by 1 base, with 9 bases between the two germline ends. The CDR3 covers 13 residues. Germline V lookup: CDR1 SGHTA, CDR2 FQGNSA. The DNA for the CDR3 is TGTGCCAGCAGAAAGGGGACGAACACTGAAGCTTTCTTT. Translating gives CASRKGTNTEAFF.

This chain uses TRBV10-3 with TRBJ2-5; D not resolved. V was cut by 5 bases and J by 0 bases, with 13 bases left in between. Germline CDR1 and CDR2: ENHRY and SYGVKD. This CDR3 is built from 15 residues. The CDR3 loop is CAISPGATHQETQYF. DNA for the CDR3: TGTGCCATCAGTCCCGGTGCCACCCACCAAGAGACCCAGTACTTC.

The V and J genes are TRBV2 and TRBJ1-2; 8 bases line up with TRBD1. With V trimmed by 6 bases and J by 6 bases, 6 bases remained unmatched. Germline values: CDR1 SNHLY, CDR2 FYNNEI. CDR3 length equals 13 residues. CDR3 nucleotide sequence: TGTGCCAGCAGGACAGGGGAAATGAATGGCTACACCTTC. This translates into CASRTGEMNGYTF.

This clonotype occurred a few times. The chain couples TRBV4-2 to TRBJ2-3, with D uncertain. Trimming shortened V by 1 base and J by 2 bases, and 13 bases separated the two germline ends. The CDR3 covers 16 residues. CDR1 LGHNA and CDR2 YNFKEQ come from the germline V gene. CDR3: CASSQVQASNTDTQYF. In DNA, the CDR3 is TGTGCCAGCAGCCAAGTTCAGGCGAGTAACACAGATACGCAGTATTTT.

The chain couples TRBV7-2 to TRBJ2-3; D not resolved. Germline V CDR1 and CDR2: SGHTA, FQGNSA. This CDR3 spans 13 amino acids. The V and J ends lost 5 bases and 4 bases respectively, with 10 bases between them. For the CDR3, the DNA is TGTGCCAGCAGCCGACAATTGGCAGATACGCAGTATTTT. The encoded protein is CASSRQLADTQYF.

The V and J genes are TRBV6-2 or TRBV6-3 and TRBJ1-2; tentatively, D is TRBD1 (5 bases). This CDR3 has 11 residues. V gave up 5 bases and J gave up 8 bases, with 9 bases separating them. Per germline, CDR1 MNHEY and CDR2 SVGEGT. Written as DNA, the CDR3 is TGTGCCAGCAGTCGCGGGGCCGGCTACACCTTC. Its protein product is CASSRGAGYTF.

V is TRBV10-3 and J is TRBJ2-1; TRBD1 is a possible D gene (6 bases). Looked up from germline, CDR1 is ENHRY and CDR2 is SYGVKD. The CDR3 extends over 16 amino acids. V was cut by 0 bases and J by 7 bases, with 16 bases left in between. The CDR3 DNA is TGTGCCATCAGTGAGTCGAGGCAGGGGAGAGGGAATGAGCAGTTCTTC. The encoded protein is CAISESRQGRGNEQFF.

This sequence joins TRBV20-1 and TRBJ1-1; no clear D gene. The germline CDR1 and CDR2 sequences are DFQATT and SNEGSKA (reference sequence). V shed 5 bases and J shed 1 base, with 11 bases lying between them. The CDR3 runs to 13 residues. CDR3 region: CSARTTGNTEAFF. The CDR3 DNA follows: TGCAGTGCTCGAACGACCGGGAACACTGAAGCTTTCTTT.

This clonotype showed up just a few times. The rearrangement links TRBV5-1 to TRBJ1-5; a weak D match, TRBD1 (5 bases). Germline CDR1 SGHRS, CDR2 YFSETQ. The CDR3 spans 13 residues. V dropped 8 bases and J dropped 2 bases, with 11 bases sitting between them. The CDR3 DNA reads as TGCGCCAGTTGGGACTTCGGCAATCAGCCCCAGCATTTT. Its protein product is CASWDFGNQPQHF.

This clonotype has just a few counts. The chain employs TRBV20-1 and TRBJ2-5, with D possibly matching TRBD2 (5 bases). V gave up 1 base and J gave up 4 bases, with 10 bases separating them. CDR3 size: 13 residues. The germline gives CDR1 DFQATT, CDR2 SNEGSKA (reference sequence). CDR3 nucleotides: TGCAGTGCTAGAGTCGTCGGGGTAGAGACCCAGTACTTC. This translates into CSARVVGVETQYF.

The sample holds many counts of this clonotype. In nucleotides, the CDR3 is TGCGCCAGCAGCCTCGACAGGGGGCATGAAGCTTTCTTT. This gives the protein CASSLDRGHEAFF. The chain joins TRBV4-3 to TRBJ1-1; 10 bases are shared with TRBD1. The V segment lost 4 bases and the J segment 7 bases; nucleotides outside the gene matches: 3. The CDR3 is made up of 13 amino acids. Germline CDR1 LGHNA, CDR2 YSLEER.

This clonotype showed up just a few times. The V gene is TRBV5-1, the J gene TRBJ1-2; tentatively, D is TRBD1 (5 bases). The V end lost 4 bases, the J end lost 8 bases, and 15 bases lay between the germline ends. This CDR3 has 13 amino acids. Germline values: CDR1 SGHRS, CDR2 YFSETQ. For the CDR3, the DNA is TGCGCCAGCAGCCCCAGGTTGGGGGAAGGCTACACCTTC. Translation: CASSPRLGEGYTF.

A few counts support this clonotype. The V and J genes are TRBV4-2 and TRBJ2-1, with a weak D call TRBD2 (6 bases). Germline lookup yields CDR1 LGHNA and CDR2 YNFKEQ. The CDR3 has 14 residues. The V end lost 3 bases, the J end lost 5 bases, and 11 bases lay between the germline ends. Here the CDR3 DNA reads TGTGCCAGCAGCCAGCCCGGGACTCACAATGAGCAGTTCTTC. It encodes CASSQPGTHNEQFF.

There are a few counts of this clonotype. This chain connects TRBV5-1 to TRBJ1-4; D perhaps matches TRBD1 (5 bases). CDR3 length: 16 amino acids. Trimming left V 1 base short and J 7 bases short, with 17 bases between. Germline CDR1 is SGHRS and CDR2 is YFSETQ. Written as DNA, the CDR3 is TGCGCCAGCAGCTTGTATCAGGGCCTTTCCGGTGAAAAACTGTTTTTT. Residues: CASSLYQGLSGEKLFF.

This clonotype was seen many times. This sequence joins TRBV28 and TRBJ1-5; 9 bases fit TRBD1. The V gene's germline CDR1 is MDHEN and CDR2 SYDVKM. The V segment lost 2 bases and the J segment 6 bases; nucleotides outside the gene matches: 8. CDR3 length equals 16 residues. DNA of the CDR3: TGTGCCAGCAGTTTACTCTGGGGACAGGGACGTCAGCCCCAGCATTTT. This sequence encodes CASSLLWGQGRQPQHF.